Each of the 19 T cell receptor beta chains below was sequenced from the same sample in a study of T cells in Graves' hyperthyroidism and ophthalmopathy. RNA transcripts yielded amplified TCR beta CDR3 regions. Using the HTBI primer set, a first-round RT-PCR was run on the TCR CDR3. TCRdb redid the calling of the multiplex PCR reads with MiXCR, one entry per CDR3 protein. The sample consists of hundreds of thousands of distinct CDR3 sequences, approximately 14% of them appearing once. The sequencing input was blood. The receptor source for this set is a woman between 18 and 29 years old with Graves' hyperthyroidism.

This clonotype was observed at least ten times. The chain uses TRBV20-1 and TRBJ2-1, with 11 bases matching TRBD2. Looked up from germline, CDR1 is DFQATT and CDR2 is SNEGSKA (reference sequence). After removal of 3 bases from V and 0 bases from J, the junction contained 1 base not matched to a gene. The CDR3 has 15 amino acids. The CDR3: CSARGLAVSYNEQFF. CDR3 nucleotides: TGCAGTGCTAGGGGACTAGCGGTCTCCTACAATGAGCAGTTCTTC.

This clonotype was detected many times. The chain is built from TRBV3-1 and TRBJ2-7; perhaps TRBD2 as D (5 bases). The germline CDR1 and CDR2 sequences are LGHDT and YNNKEL (reference sequence). This CDR3 spans 14 amino acids. Trimming took 0 bases from V and 5 from J, leaving 11 bases between them. The CDR3: CASSQEGRTHEQYF. The CDR3 DNA sequence: TGTGCCAGCAGCCAAGAGGGGAGAACCCACGAGCAGTACTTC.

This clonotype has just a few counts. The gene calls are TRBV7-2 and TRBJ1-4; D possibly corresponds to TRBD1 (6 bases). The CDR3 extends over 14 amino acids. Trimming took off 3 bases at V and 6 bases at J, with 11 bases between the two ends. Germline CDR1 reads SGHTA; CDR2 reads FQGNSA. CDR3 sequence reads: CASSFSTGHEKLFF. The CDR3 DNA sequence: TGTGCCAGCAGCTTCTCGACAGGTCATGAAAAACTGTTTTTT.

V and J are TRBV7-2 and TRBJ1-6; D not certain. Trimming pared 5 bases from V and 6 bases from J, leaving 8 bases between. CDR3 length: 13 amino acids. Germline CDR1 SGHTA, CDR2 FQGNSA. DNA of the CDR3: TGTGCCAGCAGCCCCCTTATTAATTCACCCCTCCACTTT. Translating gives CASSPLINSPLHF.

The DNA for the CDR3 is TGTGCCAGCAGTTTTGGACAGATCTCCGTTAAGAGTCAGCCCCAGCATTTT. It codes for CASSFGQISVKSQPQHF. The chain is built from TRBV28 and TRBJ1-5, with D perhaps matching TRBD1 (6 bases). V was cut by 3 bases and J by 6 bases, with 21 bases left in between. Germline V gives CDR1 MDHEN, CDR2 SYDVKM. The length of the CDR3 is 17 residues.

Ten or more counts support this clonotype. The chain joins TRBV11-2 to TRBJ2-7; weak D call: TRBD2 (5 bases). The germline V gene encodes CDR1 SGHAT and CDR2 FQNNGV. This CDR3 is 15 amino acids long. Trimming pared 0 bases from V and 3 bases from J, leaving 12 bases between. Here the CDR3 reads CASSLDYPSSYEQYF. CDR3 bases: TGTGCCAGCAGCTTAGACTACCCTAGCAGCTACGAGCAGTACTTC.

This clonotype was seen at least ten times. The CDR3 bases are TGTGCCACCAGTGATCCGGGACAGGGGGCTTACGAGCAGTACTTC. As protein: CATSDPGQGAYEQYF. The J gene is TRBJ2-7, the V gene TRBV24-1; the match to TRBD1 covers 12 bases. The CDR3 is 15 residues long. Trimming removed 3 bases from V and 4 bases from J; junction bases left unmatched: 3. Germline V CDR1 and CDR2: KGHDR, SFDVKD.

This clonotype has a count of ten or more. The genes are TRBV2 and TRBJ1-1; D not certain. The length of the CDR3 is 13 residues. V gave up 7 bases and J gave up 2 bases, with 11 bases separating them. The germline V gene encodes CDR1 SNHLY and CDR2 FYNNEI. The CDR3 nucleotides read TGTGCCAGCATGACCGACGGTAACACTGAAGCTTTCTTT. This translates into CASMTDGNTEAFF.

The V gene is TRBV7-2, the J gene TRBJ2-5, with a tentative D call TRBD1 (5 bases). The CDR3 has 15 residues. CDR1 SGHTA and CDR2 FQGNSA come from the germline V gene. V was cut by 5 bases and J by 3 bases, with 16 bases left in between. CDR3 coding DNA: TGTGCCAGCAGCCCTCGTCAGGGAAGGGAAGAGACCCAGTACTTC. Its protein is CASSPRQGREETQYF.

This clonotype was counted ten times or more. J is TRBJ1-6 and V is TRBV28; 7 nucleotides align to TRBD1. CDR3 length: 15 amino acids. CDR1 is MDHEN and CDR2 is SYDVKM in the germline V gene. The junction had 7 bases not matched to a gene; V was cut back by 4 bases and J by 7 bases. The CDR3 bases are TGTGCCAGCAGTTGGGGCGTGGGACAGAATTCACCCCTCCACTTT. Its translation is CASSWGVGQNSPLHF.

This clonotype was detected many times. The rearrangement joins TRBV18 to TRBJ1-5, with D perhaps matching TRBD1 (5 bases). The CDR3 totals 14 residues. Germline loops: CDR1 KGHSH, CDR2 LQKENI. V was trimmed by 6 bases and J by 1 base, leaving 10 bases between them. This chain's CDR3 is CASSPGRSNQPQHF. The CDR3 region has the DNA TGTGCCAGCTCCCCGGGACGGAGCAATCAGCCCCAGCATTTT.

V is TRBV6-1 and J is TRBJ2-6; D is perhaps TRBD1 or TRBD2 (5 bases each). Germline-derived CDR1 and CDR2 are MNHNS and SASEGT. V was clipped by 6 bases and J by 1 base, with 19 bases between them. This CDR3 has 18 residues. The CDR3 DNA sequence: TGTGCCAGCAGATCCGTGGTACGGGGCGGGTCTGGGGCCAACGTCCTGACTTTC. Its protein product is CASRSVVRGGSGANVLTF.

This clonotype was seen many times. The chain combines TRBV2 with TRBJ2-4; TRBD1 matches at 9 bases. CDR1 SNHLY and CDR2 FYNNEI come from the germline V gene. The CDR3 runs 15 residues. V lost 3 bases, J lost 4 bases, and 4 bases stayed unmatched. The CDR3 nucleotides are TGTGCCAGCAGTGACACCGGGACAGGGAAAAACATTCAGTACTTC. Amino acid sequence: CASSDTGTGKNIQYF.

In its sample, this clonotype was seen many times. The genes are TRBV3-1 and TRBJ1-2, with TRBD1 as a possible D gene (5 bases). This CDR3 region has 13 residues. In germline, CDR1 is LGHDT, CDR2 YNNKEL (reference sequence). Trimming took 8 bases from V and 7 from J, leaving 17 bases between them. The CDR3 bases are TGTGCCAGCGGATTCGGGACTGCCGGTGGCTACACCTTC. This codes for CASGFGTAGGYTF.

This clonotype was seen many times. The chain is built from TRBV20-1 and TRBJ2-1; a possible D gene is TRBD1 (5 bases). The germline gives CDR1 DFQATT, CDR2 SNEGSKA (reference sequence). The CDR3 covers 15 residues. Trimming removed 5 bases at V and 0 bases at J, with 14 bases between. CDR3 nucleotide sequence: TGCAGTGCTGCTTTAGGGGCTTTCTCCTACAATGAGCAGTTCTTC. Protein sequence: CSAALGAFSYNEQFF.

The rearrangement links TRBV6-1 to TRBJ1-3; D unclear. CDR1 is MNHNS, CDR2 SASEGT, per germline. The CDR3 covers 13 residues. Trimming removed 6 bases from V and 1 base from J, with 7 bases in between. The CDR3 sequence is CASRSGSGNTIYF. The CDR3 DNA sequence: TGTGCCAGCAGATCAGGATCTGGAAACACCATATATTTT.

This clonotype has at least ten counts. This sequence joins TRBV20-1 and TRBJ2-1; TRBD2 agrees at 12 bases. J gave up 9 bases and V 4 bases, and 16 bases lay outside the gene matches. Germline loops: CDR1 DFQATT, CDR2 SNEGSKA (reference sequence). This CDR3 spans 17 amino acids. The CDR3 nucleotides read TGCAGTGCTAAGACCCTAGCGGGAGGGTTCGTTGGGGGTGAGCAGTTCTTC. This sequence encodes CSAKTLAGGFVGGEQFF.

The rearrangement links TRBV25-1 to TRBJ2-4; the D gene could be TRBD1 or TRBD2 (5 bases each). V was shortened by 1 base and J by 6 bases, with 13 bases between the two germline ends. This CDR3 is 15 amino acids long. Per germline, CDR1 MGHDK and CDR2 SYGVNS. CDR3 in amino acids: CASSEFDLGVNIQYF. CDR3 sequence (DNA): TGTGCCAGCAGTGAATTTGACTTGGGGGTAAACATTCAGTACTTC.

At least ten counts were recorded for this clonotype. The chain carries TRBV10-1 and TRBJ2-5; D unresolved. Trimming took off 2 bases at V and 5 bases at J, with 12 bases between the two ends. This CDR3 contains 14 residues. The germline V gene has CDR1 WNHNN and CDR2 SYGVQD (reference sequence). CDR3 DNA sequence: TGCGCCAGCAGTGAGGGCGAAGGCCCGGAGACCCAGTACTTC. The encoded protein is CASSEGEGPETQYF.